The 26 T cell receptor beta chains given below trace back to one sample, sequenced in a study of control samples from healthy donors and cancer patients. This table comes from immunoSEQ multiplex PCR, and its TCRdb copy is limited to in-frame clones, with some not included. The sample carries over 150,000 clones, approximately 94% recorded once. What was sequenced was blood. The receptors were gathered from a man aged 40-49 years in good health.

The chain is built from TRBV4-3 and TRBJ2-1; D may be TRBD2 (5 bases). Germline V CDR1 and CDR2: LGHNA, YSLEER. V lost 4 bases to trimming and J lost 7 bases, with 14 bases between them. The CDR3 consists of 14 residues. As DNA, the CDR3 is TGCGCCAGCAGCCCGACACCACGGGGAAATGAGCAGTTCTTC. This sequence encodes CASSPTPRGNEQFF.

The chain employs TRBV10-1 and TRBJ1-1; D uncertain. This CDR3 region has 16 residues. Germline V gene data show CDR1 as WNHNN and CDR2 as SYGVQD (reference sequence). The V end was cut by 3 bases, the J end by 1 base, with 15 bases between. The CDR3 is CASSEGRLAWNTEAFF. As DNA, the CDR3 is TGCGCCAGCAGTGAAGGTCGACTAGCCTGGAACACTGAAGCTTTCTTT.

Comments on this clone: This specimen includes other DNA sequences encoding the same CDR3. The genes are TRBV6-5 and TRBJ2-2; no firm D call. Trimming pared 0 bases from V and 5 bases from J, leaving 1 base between. Germline V gives CDR1 MNHEY, CDR2 SVGAGI. This CDR3 region has 12 residues. The CDR3 DNA is TGTGCCAGCAGTTACTCGACCGGGGAGCTGTTTTTT. Amino acids: CASSYSTGELFF.

The J gene is TRBJ2-7, the V gene TRBV7-9; 9 bases are a match to TRBD1. The CDR3 loop spans 16 amino acids. The germline V gene has CDR1 SEHNR and CDR2 FQNEAQ (reference sequence). The V segment lost 1 base and the J segment 5 bases; nucleotides outside the gene matches: 9. CDR3 sequence (DNA): TGTGCCAGCAGCTTAGTGGGGGGACAGGGAGTTAACGAGCAGTACTTC. It encodes CASSLVGGQGVNEQYF.

In its sample, this clone was seen once. The chain is built from TRBV9 and TRBJ1-5; no definite D call. V was cut by 4 bases and J by 5 bases, with 7 bases left in between. Germline V gene lookup returns CDR1 SGDLS and CDR2 YYNGEE. CDR3 length: 12 residues. CDR3 nucleotide sequence: TGTGCCAGCAGCCGTGGGGATCAGCCCCAGCATTTT. This encodes CASSRGDQPQHF.

The rearrangement links TRBV3-1 (or the pseudogene TRBV3-2) to TRBJ1-1, with D unresolved. Germline-derived CDR1 and CDR2 are LGHDT and YNNKEL (reference sequence). This CDR3 has 15 amino acids. Between the trimmed V and J ends, which lost 5 bases and 4 bases, there was a span of 17 bases. As DNA, the CDR3 is TGTGCCAGCAGCGTGGACTCGTGCGCCGGCACTGAAGCTTTCTTT. It codes for CASSVDSCAGTEAFF.

V gene TRBV9 combines with J gene TRBJ2-1, with 7 bases that match TRBD1. The germline gives CDR1 SGDLS, CDR2 YYNGEE. This CDR3 has 16 amino acids. The ends lost 3 bases at V and 4 bases at J; junction bases unmatched: 10. Written as DNA, the CDR3 is TGTGCCAGCAGCGCTCCGACAGGGAAGTGGTACAATGAGCAGTTCTTC. Residues: CASSAPTGKWYNEQFF.

This chain links TRBV6-6 with TRBJ1-5; D gene ambiguous. V dropped 4 bases and J dropped 6 bases, with 4 bases sitting between them. The CDR3 extends over 11 amino acids. Germline-derived CDR1 and CDR2 are MNHNY and SVGAGI (reference sequence). CDR3 amino acids: CASSSVQPQHF. CDR3 DNA: TGTGCCAGCAGTTCTGTTCAGCCCCAGCATTTT.

The chain links TRBV7-9 to TRBJ2-1, with TRBD2 matching 8 bases. V shed 5 bases, J shed 9 bases, and the junction held 15 bases outside the gene matches. The CDR3 runs 16 residues. Per the germline V gene, CDR1 is SEHNR and CDR2 is FQNEAQ (reference sequence). Here the CDR3 reads CASSPTGRRGAGEQFF. The CDR3, as DNA: TGTGCCAGCAGCCCGACGGGGCGGCGGGGGGCGGGTGAGCAGTTCTTC. The full variable domain, its missing parts supplied by reference TRBV7-9 and TRBJ2-1, is DTGVSQNPRHKITKRGQNVTFRCDPISEHNRLYWYRQTLGQGPEFLTYFQNEAQLEKSRLLSDRFSAERPKGSFSTLEIQRTEQGDSAMYLCASSPTGRRGAGEQFFGPGTRLTVL.

The V and J genes are TRBV9 and TRBJ2-3; TRBD2 matches 12 bases. Trimming cost V 0 bases and J 1 base; bases outside gene matches: 3. There are 17 residues in the CDR3. Germline V gene sequence: CDR1 SGDLS, CDR2 YYNGEE. Written as DNA, the CDR3 is TGTGCCAGCAGCGTAGCTCGACTAGCGGGAGGCACAGATACGCAGTATTTT. As protein: CASSVARLAGGTDTQYF.

The chain employs TRBV6-5 and TRBJ1-1; TRBD1 matches 7 bases. Germline CDR1 and CDR2: MNHEY and SVGAGI. The CDR3 sequence is 13 residues long. With V trimmed by 7 bases and J by 0 bases, 2 bases remained unmatched. CDR3 region: CASTGQMNTEAFF. The CDR3 DNA sequence: TGTGCCAGCACGGGACAGATGAACACTGAAGCTTTCTTT.

The CDR3 reads CASSLGLAGGQQFF. In DNA form, the CDR3 reads TGTGCCAGCAGCCTCGGACTAGCGGGGGGGCAGCAGTTCTTC. The chain uses TRBV7-2 and TRBJ2-1, with TRBD2 matching over 15 bases. Germline V CDR1 and CDR2: SGHTA, FQGNSA. With 5 bases clipped from V and 11 bases from J, the junction kept 4 bases outside the gene matches. The CDR3 is 14 residues long. The complete variable domain, with remaining parts taken from reference TRBV7-2 and TRBJ2-1, reads GAGVSQSPSNKVTEKGKDVELRCDPISGHTALYWYRQSLGQGLEFLIYFQGNSAPDKSGLPSDRFSAERTGGSVSTLTIQRTQQEDSAVYLCASSLGLAGGQQFFGPGTRLTVL.

This rearrangement joins TRBV9 to TRBJ2-7; maybe TRBD2 (6 bases). The V end was cut by 4 bases, the J end by 0 bases, with 11 bases between. CDR3 size: 14 residues. Germline assignment: CDR1 SGDLS and CDR2 YYNGEE. The CDR3 DNA is TGTGCCAGCAGCCCCGGAGGGATCTCCTACGAGCAGTACTTC. Its translation: CASSPGGISYEQYF.

CDR3 nucleotide sequence: TGTGCCACCAGTGTCGCGGGAAGCACAGATACGCAGTATTTT. Protein product: CATSVAGSTDTQYF. The gene calls are TRBV24-1 and TRBJ2-3; TRBD2 might be the D (6 bases). This CDR3 is 14 amino acids long. Trimming pared 5 bases from V and 0 bases from J, leaving 8 bases between. The germline V gene encodes CDR1 KGHDR and CDR2 SFDVKD.

This sequence joins TRBV27 and TRBJ1-1; D ambiguous. Germline lookup yields CDR1 MNHEY and CDR2 SMNVEV (reference sequence). V was cut by 3 bases and J by 4 bases, with 15 bases left in between. This CDR3 has 15 amino acids. CDR3 in amino acids: CASSFGGRRITEAFF. In DNA form, the CDR3 reads TGTGCCAGCAGTTTTGGAGGGCGTCGGATCACTGAAGCTTTCTTT.

This sequence joins TRBV5-1 and TRBJ1-2, with 7 bases fitting TRBD1. CDR3 size: 15 residues. V lost 0 bases, J lost 5 bases, and 7 bases stayed unmatched. From germline, CDR1 is SGHRS and CDR2 YFSETQ. The CDR3 bases are TGCGCCAGCAGCTTGGACACGGGACAGAAGTATGGCTACACCTTC. Translating gives CASSLDTGQKYGYTF.

V and J are TRBV28 and TRBJ1-5, with TRBD1 as a possible D gene (5 bases). Germline CDR1 reads MDHEN; CDR2 reads SYDVKM. This CDR3 has 15 amino acids. V was clipped by 6 bases and J by 3 bases, with 15 bases between them. The CDR3 bases are TGTGCCAGCAGACCCCCCGGGACTCACAATCAGCCCCAGCATTTT. Protein sequence: CASRPPGTHNQPQHF.

The rearrangement uses TRBV30 and TRBJ2-5; D gene ambiguous. From germline, CDR1 is GTSNPN and CDR2 SVGIG (reference sequence). The germline V and J ends were trimmed by 1 base and 2 bases, with 8 bases remaining between them. The CDR3 is 13 amino acids. The CDR3 spells CAWSGKEQETQYF. The CDR3 nucleotides are TGTGCCTGGAGTGGTAAGGAACAAGAGACCCAGTACTTC. The full variable domain, its missing parts supplied by reference TRBV30 and TRBJ2-5, is SQTIHQWPATLVQPVGSPLSLECTVEGTSNPNLYWYRQAAGRGLQLLFYSVGIGQISSEVPQNLSASRPQDRQFILSSKKLLLSDSGFYLCAWSGKEQETQYFGPGTRLLVL.

J is TRBJ1-6 and V is TRBV6-1; 7 bases fit TRBD1. Per germline, CDR1 MNHNS and CDR2 SASEGT. The CDR3 is made up of 18 amino acids. V lost 0 bases to trimming and J lost 6 bases; unmatched junction nucleotides: 11. CDR3 region: CASSEAGWGGDSNSPLHF. The CDR3 nucleotides are TGTGCCAGCAGTGAAGCTGGTTGGGGCGGGGACAGTAATTCACCCCTCCACTTT.

This chain connects TRBV5-1 to TRBJ1-6; D uncertain. The CDR3 has 14 residues. CDR1 and CDR2 (germline): SGHRS, YFSETQ. V lost 4 bases, J lost 6 bases, and 11 bases lay in between. The CDR3 DNA follows: TGCGCCAGCAGCCCCGGGAGAGCTAATTCACCCCTCCACTTT. This gives the protein CASSPGRANSPLHF. Together with reference TRBV5-1 and TRBJ1-6, the CDR3 gives the full variable domain: KAGVTQTPRYLIKTRGQQVTLSCSPISGHRSVSWYQQTPGQGLQFLFEYFSETQRNKGNFPGRFSGRQFSNSRSEMNVSTLELGDSALYLCASSPGRANSPLHFGNGTRLTVT.

This chain connects TRBV29-1 to TRBJ1-2, with 8 bases fitting TRBD1. CDR3 length: 13 residues. V shed 5 bases and J 7 bases; nucleotides not matched to a gene: 9. Per germline, CDR1 SQVTM and CDR2 ANQGSEA. Here the CDR3 reads CSVFRQGLLGYTF. CDR3 nucleotides: TGCAGCGTTTTTCGACAGGGGCTTCTTGGCTACACCTTC. The variable domain in full, with the rest retrieved from reference TRBV29-1 and TRBJ1-2, is SAVISQKPSRDICQRGTSLTIQCQVDSQVTMMFWYRQQPGQSLTLIATANQGSEATYESGFVIDKFPISRPNLTFSTLTVSNMSPEDSSIYLCSVFRQGLLGYTFGSGTRLTVV.

The chain uses TRBV6-5 and TRBJ2-2, with D maybe TRBD1 (5 bases). V was trimmed by 8 bases and J by 1 base, leaving 14 bases between them. Germline-derived CDR1 and CDR2 are MNHEY and SVGAGI. The CDR3 has 15 amino acids. The CDR3 DNA reads as TGTGCCAGCGCCACAGGCACGGGGAACACCGGGGAGCTGTTTTTT. Protein: CASATGTGNTGELFF.

The chain is built from TRBV11-2 and TRBJ2-7, with TRBD2 matching over 11 bases. V gave up 5 bases and J gave up 2 bases; unmatched junction bases: 5. CDR3 length: 15 amino acids. CDR1 is SGHAT and CDR2 is FQNNGV in the germline V gene. The CDR3 loop is CASSPSGGLTYEQYF. DNA of the CDR3: TGTGCCAGCAGCCCTAGCGGGGGGCTAACCTACGAGCAGTACTTC. Filled out from reference TRBV11-2 and TRBJ2-7, the complete variable domain reads EAGVAQSPRYKIIEKRQSVAFWCNPISGHATLYWYQQILGQGPKLLIQFQNNGVVDDSQLPKDRFSAERLKGVDSTLKIQPAKLEDSAVYLCASSPSGGLTYEQYFGPGTRLTVT.

This chain joins TRBV19 and TRBJ2-7; D is unresolved. The length of the CDR3 is 13 residues. Germline CDR1 is LNHDA and CDR2 is SQIVND (reference sequence). Trimming pared 3 bases from V and 2 bases from J, leaving 8 bases between. This CDR3 is CASSMAVPYEQYF. The CDR3 bases are TGTGCCAGTAGTATGGCGGTGCCCTACGAGCAGTACTTC.

The V call is TRBV30, the J call TRBJ2-2; 8 nucleotides match TRBD2. CDR1 and CDR2 from the germline V gene are GTSNPN and SVGIG (reference sequence). The CDR3 covers 14 residues. With V trimmed by 4 bases and J by 6 bases, 7 bases remained unmatched. CDR3 nucleotides: TGTGCCTGGAAAGTACGGGGGGGCTCCGGGGAGCTGTTTTTT. It specifies CAWKVRGGSGELFF.

The J gene is TRBJ2-7, the V gene TRBV5-5; no firm D call. CDR1 is SGHKS, CDR2 YYEKEE, per germline (reference sequence). V was cut by 0 bases and J by 3 bases, with 16 bases left in between. This CDR3 spans 16 amino acids. In DNA form, the CDR3 reads TGTGCCAGCAGCTTGGTGGAGACCCACTTCCACTACGAGCAGTACTTC. Protein sequence: CASSLVETHFHYEQYF.